The entry below describes one T cell receptor beta chain. These data come from a study of chronic HIV infection and antiretroviral therapy. TCRdb re-derived calls from the 5' RACE reads in MiXCR, one entry per CDR3 protein. The sample holds fewer than 40,000 distinct CDR3 sequences, under 9.5% seen once. This CDR3 spans 18 amino acids. After removal of 6 bases from V and 0 bases from J, the junction contained 16 bases not matched to a gene. The source material was peripheral blood. This receptor was taken from an adult who had HIV and had not received antiretroviral therapy, or was an uninfected healthy control (not recorded which). The chain joins TRBV12-3 or TRBV12-4 to TRBJ1-2; 7 bases are a match to TRBD1. CDR3: CASSPTPGQQSPNYGYTF. The CDR3 bases are TGTGCCAGCAGCCCGACCCCGGGACAGCAATCACCTAACTATGGCTACACCTTC.